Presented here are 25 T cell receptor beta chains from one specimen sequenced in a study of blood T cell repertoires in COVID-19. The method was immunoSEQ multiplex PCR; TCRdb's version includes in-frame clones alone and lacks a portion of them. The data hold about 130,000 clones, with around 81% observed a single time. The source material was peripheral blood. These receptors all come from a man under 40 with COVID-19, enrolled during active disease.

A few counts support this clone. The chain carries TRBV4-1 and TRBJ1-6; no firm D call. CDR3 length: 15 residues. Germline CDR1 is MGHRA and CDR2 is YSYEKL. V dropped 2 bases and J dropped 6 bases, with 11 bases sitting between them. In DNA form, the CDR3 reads TGCGCCAGCAGCCAATTACTCTTCGGTAATTCACCCCTCCACTTT. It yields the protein CASSQLLFGNSPLHF.

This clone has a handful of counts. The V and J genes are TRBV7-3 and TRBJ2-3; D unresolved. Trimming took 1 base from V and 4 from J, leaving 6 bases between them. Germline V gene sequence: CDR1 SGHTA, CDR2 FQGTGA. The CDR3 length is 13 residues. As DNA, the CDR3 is TGTGCCAGCAGCTTAAGCGTCCCAGATACGCAGTATTTT. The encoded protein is CASSLSVPDTQYF.

This CDR3 is CASSSLGRNTEAFF. The CDR3 nucleotides read TGTGCCAGCAGCTCCCTAGGGAGGAACACTGAAGCTTTCTTT. This chain joins TRBV28 and TRBJ1-1; D is unresolved. Trimming stripped 6 bases from V and 1 base from J, with 12 bases between. CDR1 is MDHEN, CDR2 SYDVKM, per germline. CDR3 length: 14 amino acids.

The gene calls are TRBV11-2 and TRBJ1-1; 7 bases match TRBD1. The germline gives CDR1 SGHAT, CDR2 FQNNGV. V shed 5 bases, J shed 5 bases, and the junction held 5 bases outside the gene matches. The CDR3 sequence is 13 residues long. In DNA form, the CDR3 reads TGTGCCAGCAGCGTACGACAGGGAACTGAAGCTTTCTTT. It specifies CASSVRQGTEAFF.

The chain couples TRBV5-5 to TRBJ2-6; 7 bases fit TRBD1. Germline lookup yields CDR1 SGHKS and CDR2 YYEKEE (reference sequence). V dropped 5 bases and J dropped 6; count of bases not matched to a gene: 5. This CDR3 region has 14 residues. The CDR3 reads CASSLGGAANVLTF. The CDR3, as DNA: TGTGCCAGCAGTTTAGGGGGCGCGGCCAACGTCCTGACTTTC.

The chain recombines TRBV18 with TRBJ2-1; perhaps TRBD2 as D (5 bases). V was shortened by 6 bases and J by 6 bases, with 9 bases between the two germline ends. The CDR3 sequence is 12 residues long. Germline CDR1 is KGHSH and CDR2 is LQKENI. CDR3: CASSEGINEQFF. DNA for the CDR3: TGTGCCAGCTCCGAGGGCATCAATGAGCAGTTCTTC.

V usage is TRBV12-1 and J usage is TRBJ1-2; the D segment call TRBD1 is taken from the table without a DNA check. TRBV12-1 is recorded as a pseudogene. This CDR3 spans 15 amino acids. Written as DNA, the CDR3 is TGTGCCAGCAGCTTTGATCAGGGTGTATACTATGGCTACACCTTC. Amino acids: CASSFDQGVYYGYTF.

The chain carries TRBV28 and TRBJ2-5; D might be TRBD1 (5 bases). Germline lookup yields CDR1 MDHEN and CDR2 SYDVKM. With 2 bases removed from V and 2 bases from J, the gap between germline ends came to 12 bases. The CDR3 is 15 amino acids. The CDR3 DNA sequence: TGTGCCAGCAGTTTACCCCGGACACCACAAGAGACCCAGTACTTC. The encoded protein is CASSLPRTPQETQYF.

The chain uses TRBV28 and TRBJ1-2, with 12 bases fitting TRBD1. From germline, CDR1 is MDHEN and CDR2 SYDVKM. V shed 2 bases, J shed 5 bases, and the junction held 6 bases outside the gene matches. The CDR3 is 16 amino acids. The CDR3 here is CASSLIRDRGLYGYTF. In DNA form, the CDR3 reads TGTGCCAGCAGTTTAATCAGGGACAGGGGGCTATATGGCTACACCTTC.

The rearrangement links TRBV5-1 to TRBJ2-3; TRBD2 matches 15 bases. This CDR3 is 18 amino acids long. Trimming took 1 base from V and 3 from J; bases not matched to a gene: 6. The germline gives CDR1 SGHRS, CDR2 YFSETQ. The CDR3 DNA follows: TGCGCCAGCAGCTTGTTAGGACTAGCGGGAGGGCCTACAGATACGCAGTATTTT. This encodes CASSLLGLAGGPTDTQYF.

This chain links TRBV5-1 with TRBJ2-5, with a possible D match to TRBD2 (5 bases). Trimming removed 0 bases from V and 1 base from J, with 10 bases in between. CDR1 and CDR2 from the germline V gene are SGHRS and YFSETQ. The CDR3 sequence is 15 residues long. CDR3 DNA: TGCGCCAGCAGCTTGGCTAGCCCCCCCCAAGAGACCCAGTACTTC. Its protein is CASSLASPPQETQYF. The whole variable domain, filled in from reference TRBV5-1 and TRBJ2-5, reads KAGVTQTPRYLIKTRGQQVTLSCSPISGHRSVSWYQQTPGQGLQFLFEYFSETQRNKGNFPGRFSGRQFSNSRSEMNVSTLELGDSALYLCASSLASPPQETQYFGPGTRLLVL.

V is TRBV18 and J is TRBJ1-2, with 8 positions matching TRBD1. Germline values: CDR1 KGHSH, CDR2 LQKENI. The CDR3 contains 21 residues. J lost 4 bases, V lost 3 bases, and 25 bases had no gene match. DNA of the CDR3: TGTGCCAGCTCACCGAGACGACCTACACCCGGGACAGGCAGGCAGGGCTATGGCTACACCTTC. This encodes CASSPRRPTPGTGRQGYGYTF.

In DNA form, the CDR3 reads TGTGCCAGCAGCCAAGCAAGTCAGTCTGCCGCCGGGGAGCTGTTTTTT. Protein: CASSQASQSAAGELFF. This sequence joins TRBV3-1 (or the pseudogene TRBV3-2) and TRBJ2-2; D unclear. The germline CDR1 and CDR2 sequences are LGHDT and YNNKEL (reference sequence). Trimming cost V 1 base and J 6 bases, with 15 bases left between them. This CDR3 region has 16 residues.

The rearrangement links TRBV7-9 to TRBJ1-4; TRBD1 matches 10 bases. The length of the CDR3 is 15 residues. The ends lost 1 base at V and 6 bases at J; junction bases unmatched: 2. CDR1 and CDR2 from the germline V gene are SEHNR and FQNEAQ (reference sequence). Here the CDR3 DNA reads TGTGCCAGCAGCTTAGAAGGGACAGGGGATGAAAAACTGTTTTTT. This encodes CASSLEGTGDEKLFF.

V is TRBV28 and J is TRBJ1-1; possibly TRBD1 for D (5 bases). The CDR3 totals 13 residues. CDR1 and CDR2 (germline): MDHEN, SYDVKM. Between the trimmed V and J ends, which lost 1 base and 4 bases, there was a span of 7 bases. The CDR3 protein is CASSLFGGTEAFF. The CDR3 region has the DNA TGTGCCAGCAGTTTATTCGGGGGCACTGAAGCTTTCTTT.

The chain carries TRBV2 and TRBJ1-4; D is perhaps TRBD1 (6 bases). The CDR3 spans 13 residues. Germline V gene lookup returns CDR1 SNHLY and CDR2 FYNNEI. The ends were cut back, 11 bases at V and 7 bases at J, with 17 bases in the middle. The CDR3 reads CASRGGEGEKLFF. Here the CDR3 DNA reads TGTGCCTCCAGGGGAGGGGAAGGTGAAAAACTGTTTTTT.

The CDR3 nucleotides read TGCGCCAGCAGCCAAGTACCGGGATTCTCTGGAAACACCATATATTTT. Encoded protein: CASSQVPGFSGNTIYF. V is TRBV4-1 and J is TRBJ1-3, with unresolved D. The CDR3 runs to 16 residues. The V end was cut by 1 base, the J end by 0 bases, with 10 bases between. The germline CDR1 and CDR2 sequences are MGHRA and YSYEKL.

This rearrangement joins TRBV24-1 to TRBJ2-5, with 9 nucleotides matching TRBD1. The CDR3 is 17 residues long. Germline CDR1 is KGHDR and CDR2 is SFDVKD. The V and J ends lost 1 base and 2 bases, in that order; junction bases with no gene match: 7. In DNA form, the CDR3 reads TGTGCCACCAGTGATTTAGAACCGGGACAGGGACAAGAGACCCAGTACTTC. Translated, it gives CATSDLEPGQGQETQYF.

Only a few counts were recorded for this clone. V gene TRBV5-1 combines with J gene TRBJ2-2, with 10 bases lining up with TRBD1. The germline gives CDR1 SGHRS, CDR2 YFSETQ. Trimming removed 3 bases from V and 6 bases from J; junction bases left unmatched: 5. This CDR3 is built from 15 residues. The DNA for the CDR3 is TGCGCCAGCAGCTCGGGGACAGGGGTAGCCGGGGAGCTGTTTTTT. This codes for CASSSGTGVAGELFF. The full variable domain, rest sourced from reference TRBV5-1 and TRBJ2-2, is KAGVTQTPRYLIKTRGQQVTLSCSPISGHRSVSWYQQTPGQGLQFLFEYFSETQRNKGNFPGRFSGRQFSNSRSEMNVSTLELGDSALYLCASSSGTGVAGELFFGEGSRLTVL.

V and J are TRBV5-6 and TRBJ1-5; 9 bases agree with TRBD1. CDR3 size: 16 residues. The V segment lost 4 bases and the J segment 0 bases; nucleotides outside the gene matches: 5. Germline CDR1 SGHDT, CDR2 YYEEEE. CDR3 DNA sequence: TGTGCCAGCAGCGCCGGGACAGGGAATAGCAATCAGCCCCAGCATTTT. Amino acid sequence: CASSAGTGNSNQPQHF.

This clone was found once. The CDR3 DNA follows: TGTGCCAGCAGCCGTAGCGGGGGATTAGAGACCCAGTACTTC. It yields the protein CASSRSGGLETQYF. This chain joins TRBV7-9 and TRBJ2-5, with 9 bases fitting TRBD2. Trimming cost V 5 bases and J 4 bases; bases outside gene matches: 5. CDR1 and CDR2 from the germline V gene are SEHNR and FQNEAQ (reference sequence). This CDR3 has 14 amino acids. The full variable domain, rest sourced from reference TRBV7-9 and TRBJ2-5, is DTGVSQNPRHKITKRGQNVTFRCDPISEHNRLYWYRQTLGQGPEFLTYFQNEAQLEKSRLLSDRFSAERPKGSFSTLEIQRTEQGDSAMYLCASSRSGGLETQYFGPGTRLLVL.

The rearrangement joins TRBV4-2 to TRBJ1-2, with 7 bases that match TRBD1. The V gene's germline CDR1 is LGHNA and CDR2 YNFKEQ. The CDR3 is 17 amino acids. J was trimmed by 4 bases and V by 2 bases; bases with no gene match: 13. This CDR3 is CASSQPRTGPGGYGYTF. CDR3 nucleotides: TGTGCCAGCAGCCAACCAAGGACAGGCCCCGGGGGCTATGGCTACACCTTC.

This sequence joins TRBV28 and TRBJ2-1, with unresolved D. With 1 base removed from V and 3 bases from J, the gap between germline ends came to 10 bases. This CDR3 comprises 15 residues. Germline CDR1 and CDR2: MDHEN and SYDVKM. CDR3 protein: CASSLFAELYNEQFF. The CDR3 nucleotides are TGTGCCAGCAGTTTATTTGCGGAACTCTACAATGAGCAGTTCTTC.

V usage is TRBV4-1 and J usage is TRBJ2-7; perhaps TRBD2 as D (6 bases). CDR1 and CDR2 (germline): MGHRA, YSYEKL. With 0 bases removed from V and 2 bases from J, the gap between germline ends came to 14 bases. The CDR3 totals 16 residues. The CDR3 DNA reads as TGCGCCAGCAGCCAAGAGGTGGCGGGACTGACCTACGAGCAGTACTTC. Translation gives CASSQEVAGLTYEQYF.

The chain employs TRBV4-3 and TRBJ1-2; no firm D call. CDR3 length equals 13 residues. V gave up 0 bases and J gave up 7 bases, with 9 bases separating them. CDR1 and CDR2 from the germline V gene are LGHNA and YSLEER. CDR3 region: CASSQDGGSGYTF. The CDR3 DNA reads TGCGCCAGCAGCCAAGATGGAGGCTCTGGCTACACCTTC.